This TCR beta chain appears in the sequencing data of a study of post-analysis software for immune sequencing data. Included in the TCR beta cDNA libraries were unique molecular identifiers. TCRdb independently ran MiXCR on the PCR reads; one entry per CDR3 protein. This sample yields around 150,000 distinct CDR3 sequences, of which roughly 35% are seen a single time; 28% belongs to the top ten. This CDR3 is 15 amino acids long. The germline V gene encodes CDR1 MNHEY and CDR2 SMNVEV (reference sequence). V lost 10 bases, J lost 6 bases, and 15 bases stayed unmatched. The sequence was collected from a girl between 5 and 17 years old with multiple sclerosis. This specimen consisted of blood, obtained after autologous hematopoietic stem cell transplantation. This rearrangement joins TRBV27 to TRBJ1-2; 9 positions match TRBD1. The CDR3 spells CATGRDRVVKDGYTF. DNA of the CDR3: TGTGCCACAGGCCGGGACAGGGTCGTTAAGGATGGCTACACCTTC.